This T cell receptor (beta chain) was documented in a study of Graves' ophthalmopathy and Graves' hyperthyroidism (dated by TCRdb to the late 2010s). Background on the whole study: A patient counted as having stable hyperthyroidism if there was no progression to ophthalmopathy within 18 months of follow-up. To tell Graves' ophthalmopathy apart from Graves' hyperthyroidism, and to predict which patients would progress to ophthalmopathy, the study relied on TCR beta repertoire signatures. In total, 135 blood samples were TCR-sequenced: approximately 42 ophthalmopathy, 80 or so hyperthyroidism and around 17 hyperthyroidism-to-ophthalmopathy patients. To explore V-J signatures that separate ophthalmopathy from hyperthyroidism, a discovery set of about 100 patients was enrolled, consisting of fewer than 45 with ophthalmopathy and around 57 with stable hyperthyroidism. For independent validation, a separate cohort was made up of about 18 hyperthyroidism patients plus 17 patients who later progressed from hyperthyroidism to ophthalmopathy. In over 5 hyperthyroidism patients, the T-cell repertoire of thyroid tissue was compared with the T-cell repertoire of blood. Following sampling, methimazole starting at 30 mg daily was administered to hyperthyroidism patients, and high-dose intravenous methylprednisolone was administered to ophthalmopathy patients. The full study reports these points: Ophthalmopathy was separated from stable hyperthyroidism by the 13-signature model with more than 85% sensitivity and 81.08% specificity in cross-validation and with 80%/75% in the test set. Sample size was not statistically predetermined, and group allocation was not concealed from the investigators. In validation, the model predicted ophthalmopathy progression with 55% to 71% sensitivity and 72.22% specificity; about a dozen predicted patients were CT-confirmed with GO in a median of about 7.1 months. Most of the expanded thyroid clonotypes with a frequency above 0.001 were also detected in blood, and it was suggested that the thyroid immune response may be reflected by blood repertoires.

Comments on this clonotype: There is no known antigen for this receptor. No base quality values were provided; no much bigger clone lies one nucleotide off.

TCR beta CDR3 regions were amplified from RNA transcripts for repertoire sequencing. A first-round RT-PCR used HTBI primers with the Qiagen OneStep RT-PCR kit, followed by a second-round multiplex PCR, size selection and purification. Libraries were sequenced on an Illumina HiSeq2000 using paired-end 100 bp reads. The authors processed their data as follows. Reads were processed with SOAPnuke, discarding reads with adapters, uncalled bases, mean Phred below 15, or no exact constant-primer or identifier match. COPE v1.2.5 was used to merge the high-quality paired reads. Unique nucleotide sequences were defined as clonotypes and aligned to IMGT TRB V, D and J references using MiTCR v1.1. The analysis was limited to V-J combinations with a frequency above 0.0001, which together covered approximately 99% of repertoires. A TCR clonal expansion and chaos score per V-J combination was defined as the ratio of F50 clonal expansion to chaos observed in the TCRdist matrix. Welch's t-statistics and random forest were used to narrow the features down to around 13 V-J combinations, which were then fed into a naive Bayes classifier. The similarity between thyroid and blood repertoires was quantified using the Morisita-Horn index. TCRdb reworked the public reads: Q25 trimming with fastp, MiXCR clone assembly, productive beta chains retained. Every entry covers one CDR3 protein and lists the most common genes and DNA from its rows. What appears here as the V and J calls and clone size reflects TCRdb's work, not the paper's. This sample has 580,000 or so distinct CDR3 sequences in its table, and just under 40% of those were observed once. The ten largest clones capture roughly 4% of the sample.

The V end gives up 2 bases and the J end 7 bases, leaving 10 bases in the junction not matched to a gene. Counted from cysteine to phenylalanine, this CDR3 has 14 amino acids. The entry retains the CDR3 DNA only, 42 bases that are in frame from base 1. The CDR1 and CDR2 encoded by the germline V gene are SQVTM and ANQGSEA. Hyperthyroidism patients were newly diagnosed, with disease duration under 2 months, and aged 18 to 65 years. Patients were excluded if they had other autoimmune diseases, uncontrolled infections, pregnancy or lactation. Diagnosis was based on clinical symptoms, serum thyroxine, TRAb, thyroid ultrasound and orbital computed tomography. Total RNA was extracted using Trizol reagent, and RNA quality was checked on an Agilent 2100 Bioanalyzer.

The receptor was derived from an adult man with Graves' hyperthyroidism. Sequencing was carried out using peripheral blood or thyroid tissue (not recorded which). The chain employs TRBV29-1 and TRBJ2-7; 8 bases in the junction line up with TRBD2. Here is the DNA: TGCAGCGTTGAATGGGTCGGGAGGGGGGCTGAGCAGTACTTC. Its protein reads: CSVEWVGRGAEQYF.